This passage covers 28 T cell receptor beta chains from one sample sequenced in a study of cytomegalovirus exposure and HLA in healthy donors. The repertoire was sequenced with immunoSEQ multiplex PCR; TCRdb's copy has only in-frame clones and lacks some. The data contain tens of thousands of clones, about 90% of them seen just once; the ten biggest clones take up 3% to 4%. Sequenced material: PBMCs. These receptors were obtained from a woman under 30 in good health and CMV-seropositive.

The V and J genes are TRBV7-9 and TRBJ2-2; a possible D gene is TRBD2 (6 bases). CDR1 SEHNR and CDR2 FQNEAQ come from the germline V gene (reference sequence). V was cut by 5 bases and J by 3 bases, with 13 bases left in between. This CDR3 is 15 amino acids long. This CDR3 is CASSPRGLDTGELFF. Written as DNA, the CDR3 is TGTGCCAGCAGCCCTAGGGGACTGGACACCGGGGAGCTGTTTTTT. Based on the CDR3 plus reference TRBV7-9 and TRBJ2-2, the full variable domain is DTGVSQNPRHKITKRGQNVTFRCDPISEHNRLYWYRQTLGQGPEFLTYFQNEAQLEKSRLLSDRFSAERPKGSFSTLEIQRTEQGDSAMYLCASSPRGLDTGELFFGEGSRLTVL.

The chain combines TRBV5-4 with TRBJ2-7; 7 bases fit TRBD1. The CDR3 is 14 residues long. J lost 1 base, V lost 4 bases, and 5 bases had no gene match. Germline V gene sequence: CDR1 SGHNT, CDR2 YYREEE (reference sequence). The CDR3 sequence is CASSIGTASYEQYF. The CDR3 DNA reads TGTGCCAGCAGCATCGGGACAGCTTCCTACGAGCAGTACTTC.

The chain couples TRBV7-9 to TRBJ2-1; possible D gene TRBD1, 5 bases. Per the germline V gene, CDR1 is SEHNR and CDR2 is FQNEAQ (reference sequence). The CDR3 contains 13 residues. V lost 1 base and J 9 bases, leaving 10 bases between the germline ends. CDR3 residues: CASSLGGAGEQFF. The DNA of the CDR3 is TGTGCCAGCAGCTTAGGTGGGGCCGGTGAGCAGTTCTTC. Together with reference TRBV7-9 and TRBJ2-1, the CDR3 gives the full variable domain: DTGVSQNPRHKITKRGQNVTFRCDPISEHNRLYWYRQTLGQGPEFLTYFQNEAQLEKSRLLSDRFSAERPKGSFSTLEIQRTEQGDSAMYLCASSLGGAGEQFFGPGTRLTVL.

The chain couples TRBV5-4 to TRBJ2-7, with 10 bases that match TRBD2. From germline, CDR1 is SGHNT and CDR2 YYREEE (reference sequence). The CDR3 runs 15 residues. Losses at the gene ends were 0 bases for V and 3 bases for J; bases not matched to a gene: 3. The CDR3 sequence is CASSLGLAGDYEQYF. The CDR3, as DNA: TGTGCCAGCAGCTTGGGGCTAGCGGGGGACTACGAGCAGTACTTC.

The chain couples TRBV9 to TRBJ2-1; D is perhaps TRBD2 (6 bases). This CDR3 contains 14 residues. Germline V gene data show CDR1 as SGDLS and CDR2 as YYNGEE. With 3 bases removed from V and 9 bases from J, the gap between germline ends came to 16 bases. The CDR3 sequence is CASSGGLRAFEQFF. In nucleotides, the CDR3 is TGTGCCAGCAGCGGGGGACTCAGGGCCTTTGAGCAGTTCTTC.

The chain carries TRBV6-5 and TRBJ1-1; the D is unclear. CDR3 length equals 14 residues. V was pared by 7 bases and J by 1 base, with 13 bases between. Germline V CDR1 and CDR2: MNHEY, SVGAGI. The CDR3 sequence: CASTSTYWNTEAFF. Here the CDR3 DNA reads TGTGCCAGCACCTCTACCTATTGGAACACTGAAGCTTTCTTT.

The V and J genes are TRBV5-1 and TRBJ1-5; D possibly corresponds to TRBD1 (5 bases). The V gene's germline CDR1 is SGHRS and CDR2 YFSETQ. V gave up 3 bases and J gave up 4 bases, with 14 bases separating them. The CDR3 consists of 15 residues. As DNA, the CDR3 is TGCGCCAGCAGCTGGGGAACAGGTGGAAATCAGCCCCAGCATTTT. Encoded protein: CASSWGTGGNQPQHF.

The chain has TRBV4-1 and TRBJ2-5; D unclear. V lost 3 bases to trimming and J lost 1 base, with 6 bases between them. Germline CDR1 MGHRA, CDR2 YSYEKL. The CDR3 spans 13 residues. Written as DNA, the CDR3 is TGCGCCAGCAGCCAGGGCAGCCAAGAGACCCAGTACTTC. Protein sequence: CASSQGSQETQYF.

For this clone: A read error may produce the germline difference seen at one junction end. V is TRBV28 and J is TRBJ1-2; possible D gene TRBD1, 5 bases. The CDR3 totals 16 residues. Germline V gene lookup returns CDR1 MDHEN and CDR2 SYDVKM. CDR3: CASSSPRDRQIRVFAF. The CDR3 coding sequence is TGTGCCAGCAGTTCGCCCAGGGATCGACAGATACGGGTTTTTGCCTTC.

This chain uses TRBV28 with TRBJ2-2; perhaps TRBD1 as D (6 bases). CDR3 length equals 15 residues. CDR1 and CDR2 (germline): MDHEN, SYDVKM. Trimming removed 5 bases at V and 4 bases at J, with 14 bases between. The CDR3 region is CASSTQGIGTGELFF. The CDR3 DNA follows: TGTGCCAGCAGTACACAGGGTATTGGCACCGGGGAGCTGTTTTTT.

The chain couples TRBV6-4 to TRBJ2-3; 8 positions agree with TRBD2. Per germline, CDR1 MRHNA and CDR2 SNTAGT. J gave up 2 bases and V 3 bases, and 1 base lay outside the gene matches. The CDR3 contains 14 residues. This chain's CDR3 is CASSERGDTDTQYF. The CDR3 nucleotides are TGTGCCAGCAGTGAGCGGGGGGACACAGATACGCAGTATTTT.

Here the CDR3 DNA reads TGTGCCAGCAGCTTAGGGGATTTCGCGGGAGGCACAGATACGCAGTATTTT. Amino acid sequence: CASSLGDFAGGTDTQYF. This chain joins TRBV7-2 and TRBJ2-3; 7 nucleotides match TRBD2. The V gene end was trimmed by 1 base and the J gene end by 1 base; junction bases not matched to a gene: 8. Germline assignment: CDR1 SGHTA and CDR2 FQGNSA. This CDR3 contains 17 residues.

Only one count was recorded for this clone. V usage is TRBV27 and J usage is TRBJ1-5; a weak D match, TRBD1 (5 bases). Germline-derived CDR1 and CDR2 are MNHEY and SMNVEV (reference sequence). The CDR3 runs to 20 residues. Trimming shortened V by 1 base and J by 11 bases, and 33 bases separated the two germline ends. The CDR3 here is CASSLYPVGVGSGGSIAQHF. Here the CDR3 DNA reads TGTGCCAGCAGTTTATATCCCGTTGGGGTAGGGTCGGGGGGTAGTATAGCCCAGCATTTT.

The rearrangement uses TRBV5-1 and TRBJ1-4; tentative D call: TRBD1 (6 bases). V was shortened by 0 bases and J by 7 bases, with 13 bases between the two germline ends. The germline V gene encodes CDR1 SGHRS and CDR2 YFSETQ. The CDR3 extends over 15 amino acids. As DNA, the CDR3 is TGCGCCAGCAGCTTGGAGCCGACAGGAGCTGAAAAACTGTTTTTT. Translation gives CASSLEPTGAEKLFF.

The chain employs TRBV6-6 and TRBJ2-7; possibly TRBD1 for D (6 bases). The CDR3 loop spans 12 amino acids. The germline V gene encodes CDR1 MNHNY and CDR2 SVGAGI (reference sequence). V lost 6 bases, J lost 5 bases, and 11 bases lay in between. The DNA for the CDR3 is TGTGCCAGCAGAACCAGGGGCGACGAGCAGTACTTC. Translating it yields CASRTRGDEQYF.

This chain uses TRBV28 with TRBJ2-1; 12 bases map to TRBD2. The CDR3 spans 17 residues. J lost 4 bases, V lost 4 bases, and 8 bases had no gene match. Germline-derived CDR1 and CDR2 are MDHEN and SYDVKM. CDR3 sequence (DNA): TGTGCCAGCAGTTCCAACGGACTAGCGGGATTTTACAATGAGCAGTTCTTC. Amino acids: CASSSNGLAGFYNEQFF.

V gene TRBV2 combines with J gene TRBJ1-2, with 7 bases fitting TRBD1. J was trimmed by 2 bases and V by 6 bases; bases with no gene match: 3. This CDR3 has 13 amino acids. Germline-derived CDR1 and CDR2 are SNHLY and FYNNEI. CDR3 in amino acids: CASSDRVNYGYTF. The CDR3 bases are TGTGCCAGCAGCGACAGGGTCAACTATGGCTACACCTTC.

This chain connects TRBV19 to TRBJ2-1, with 10 nucleotides matching TRBD1. The CDR3 covers 15 residues. With 3 bases clipped from V and 7 bases from J, the junction kept 6 bases outside the gene matches. Germline values: CDR1 LNHDA, CDR2 SQIVND (reference sequence). The DNA of the CDR3 is TGTGCCAGTAGTATCGGGACAGGGGTTCGAAATGAGCAGTTCTTC. This translates into CASSIGTGVRNEQFF.

A few counts support this clone. The chain couples TRBV4-1 to TRBJ2-7, with a weak D call TRBD1 (5 bases). This CDR3 spans 14 amino acids. Trimming shortened V by 1 base and J by 3 bases, and 10 bases separated the two germline ends. CDR1 is MGHRA and CDR2 is YSYEKL in the germline V gene. In DNA form, the CDR3 reads TGCGCCAGCAGCCAAGCCGCAGGGTTCTACGAGCAGTACTTC. Translated, it gives CASSQAAGFYEQYF.

The chain couples TRBV6-6 to TRBJ2-7; 9 nucleotides align to TRBD2. The J segment lost 6 bases and the V segment lost 2 bases, leaving 5 bases of the junction unmatched. Germline V gene sequence: CDR1 MNHNY, CDR2 SVGAGI (reference sequence). The CDR3 loop spans 14 amino acids. This CDR3 is CASSYRREGLEQYF. In DNA, the CDR3 is TGTGCCAGCAGTTACAGGCGGGAGGGACTCGAGCAGTACTTC.

The genes are TRBV19 and TRBJ2-1; 13 positions agree with TRBD2. From germline, CDR1 is LNHDA and CDR2 SQIVND (reference sequence). This CDR3 contains 15 residues. J gave up 4 bases and V 6 bases, and 3 bases lay outside the gene matches. DNA of the CDR3: TGTGCCAGTAGAACTAGCGGGGGGGGGTACAATGAGCAGTTCTTC. Translation gives CASRTSGGGYNEQFF.

The genes are TRBV29-1 and TRBJ2-1; possible D gene TRBD2, 7 bases. This CDR3 contains 14 residues. The germline CDR1 and CDR2 sequences are SQVTM and ANQGSEA. Trimming cost V 6 bases and J 6 bases, with 18 bases left between them. The CDR3 DNA reads as TGCAGCGTGCAAAGCGGGACACGGGGCAATGAGCAGTTCTTC. Translation gives CSVQSGTRGNEQFF.

The V call is TRBV25-1, the J call TRBJ1-4; a weak D match, TRBD1 (6 bases). Deletions cut 10 bases from V and 8 bases from J, with 11 bases between. Looked up from germline, CDR1 is MGHDK and CDR2 is SYGVNS. CDR3 size: 11 residues. The CDR3 coding sequence is TGTGCCACCTCAGGGGCGGAAAAACTGTTTTTT. Its protein is CATSGAEKLFF.

J is TRBJ2-2 and V is TRBV29-1; 11 nucleotides agree with TRBD2. CDR1 is SQVTM, CDR2 ANQGSEA, per germline. The CDR3 spans 14 residues. V lost 6 bases, J lost 4 bases, and 4 bases stayed unmatched. CDR3 residues: CSVLAGGSTGELFF. DNA of the CDR3: TGCAGCGTCCTAGCGGGAGGCTCCACCGGGGAGCTGTTTTTT.

The gene calls are TRBV4-1 and TRBJ1-5; 9 positions agree with TRBD1. Germline loops: CDR1 MGHRA, CDR2 YSYEKL. CDR3 length: 14 residues. V dropped 8 bases and J dropped 7; count of bases not matched to a gene: 9. CDR3 in DNA: TGCGCCAGCCGCGGACAGGGGTTTGGGCAGCCCCAGCATTTT. Translated, it gives CASRGQGFGQPQHF.

This chain joins TRBV11-2 and TRBJ1-4; 11 bases match TRBD1. J lost 7 bases, V lost 5 bases, and 3 bases had no gene match. This CDR3 has 14 residues. Germline-derived CDR1 and CDR2 are SGHAT and FQNNGV. The CDR3 sequence: CASSGGQGGEKLFF. CDR3 bases: TGTGCCAGCAGCGGGGGACAGGGGGGTGAAAAACTGTTTTTT.

V gene TRBV7-6 combines with J gene TRBJ2-1; 10 nucleotides line up with TRBD2. Trimming cost V 1 base and J 7 bases; bases outside gene matches: 13. Per the germline V gene, CDR1 is SGHVS and CDR2 is FNYEAQ. The CDR3 covers 18 residues. The CDR3 spells CASSLGVAGGFTVNEQFF. The CDR3 DNA follows: TGTGCCAGCAGCTTAGGAGTAGCGGGAGGTTTTACGGTAAATGAGCAGTTCTTC.

This chain links TRBV13 with TRBJ2-5; 7 bases align to TRBD2. CDR3 size: 16 residues. Germline CDR1 and CDR2: PRHDT and FYEKMQ (reference sequence). J lost 4 bases, V lost 2 bases, and 10 bases had no gene match. CDR3 sequence: CASSLYQGGGGETQYF. Written as DNA, the CDR3 is TGTGCCAGCAGCTTATATCAGGGCGGGGGAGGAGAGACCCAGTACTTC.